The T cell receptor (beta chain) under discussion was sequenced for a study of regulatory T cells in long-lasting Graves disease. Study-level points and caveats: Results may be inaccurate due to the small sample size.

This sample's time point: newly diagnosed GD, antithyroid drugs for less than 3 months. With RNA extracted from PBMCs as input, the TCR library was made. Trimming took off 5 bases at V and 6 bases at J, with 9 bases between the two ends. There are 12 residues in the CDR3. CDR1 SGHTA and CDR2 FQGNSA come from the germline V gene. With regard to this clonotype: Its antigen is not identified.

Construction of TCR beta libraries relied on iRepertoire HTBI primers and on Arm-PCR targeting CDR3 regions. TCRdb recomputed calls from the multiplex PCR reads with MiXCR, one row per CDR3 protein. In the table there are around 450,000 distinct CDR3 sequences, under 20% of which are singletons. These data were also reused for a study on T cells in Graves' hyperthyroidism and ophthalmopathy. As that report states: HTBI primers were used for first-round RT-PCR of the TCR CDR3.

The chain couples TRBV7-2 to TRBJ2-3; D call uncertain. The receptor was derived from a man in his forties with Graves disease. The material was peripheral blood mononuclear cells (PBMCs), obtained at new diagnosis, from a patient treated with antithyroid drugs. For the CDR3, the DNA is TGTGCCAGCAGCCGGACCTCGGATACGCAGTATTTT. Protein sequence: CASSRTSDTQYF. The full variable domain, in which reference TRBV7-2 and TRBJ2-3 provide the parts outside the CDR3, is GAGVSQSPSNKVTEKGKDVELRCDPISGHTALYWYRQSLGQGLEFLIYFQGNSAPDKSGLPSDRFSAERTGGSVSTLTIQRTQQEDSAVYLCASSRTSDTQYFGPGTRLTVL.